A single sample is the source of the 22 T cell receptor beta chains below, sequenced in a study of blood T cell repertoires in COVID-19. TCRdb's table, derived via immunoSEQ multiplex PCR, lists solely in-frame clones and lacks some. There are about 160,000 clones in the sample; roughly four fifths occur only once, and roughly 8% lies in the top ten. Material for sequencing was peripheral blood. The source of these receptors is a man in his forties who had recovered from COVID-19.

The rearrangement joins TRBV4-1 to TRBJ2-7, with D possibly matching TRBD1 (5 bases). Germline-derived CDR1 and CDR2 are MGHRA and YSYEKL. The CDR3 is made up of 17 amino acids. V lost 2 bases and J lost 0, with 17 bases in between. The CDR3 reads CASSQFLGVVSSYEQYF. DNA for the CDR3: TGCGCCAGCAGCCAATTTCTAGGGGTTGTAAGCTCCTACGAGCAGTACTTC.

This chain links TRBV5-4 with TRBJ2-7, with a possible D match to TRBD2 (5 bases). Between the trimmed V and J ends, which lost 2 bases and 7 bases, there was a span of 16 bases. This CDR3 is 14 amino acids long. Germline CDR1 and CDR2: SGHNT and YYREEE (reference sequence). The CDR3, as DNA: TGTGCCAGCAGCTTTTACACCCGGGCGGGTGAGCAGTACTTC. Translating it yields CASSFYTRAGEQYF.

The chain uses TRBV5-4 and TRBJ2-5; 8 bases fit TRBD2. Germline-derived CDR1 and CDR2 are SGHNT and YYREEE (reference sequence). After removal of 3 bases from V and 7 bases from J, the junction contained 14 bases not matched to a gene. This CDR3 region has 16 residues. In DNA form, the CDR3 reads TGTGCCAGCAGCTCGGGCGCCCCCTCGGGAGGGAGGACCCAGTACTTC. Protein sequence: CASSSGAPSGGRTQYF. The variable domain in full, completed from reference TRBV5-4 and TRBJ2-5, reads ETGVTQSPTHLIKTRGQQVTLRCSSQSGHNTVSWYQQALGQGPQFIFQYYREEENGRGNFPPRFSGLQFPNYSSELNVNALELDDSALYLCASSSGAPSGGRTQYFGPGTRLLVL.

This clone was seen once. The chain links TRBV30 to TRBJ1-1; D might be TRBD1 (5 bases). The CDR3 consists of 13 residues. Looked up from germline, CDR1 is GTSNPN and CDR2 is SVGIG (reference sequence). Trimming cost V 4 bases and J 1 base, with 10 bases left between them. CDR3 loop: CAWTPDRNTEAFF. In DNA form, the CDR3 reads TGTGCCTGGACCCCCGACAGGAACACTGAAGCTTTCTTT.

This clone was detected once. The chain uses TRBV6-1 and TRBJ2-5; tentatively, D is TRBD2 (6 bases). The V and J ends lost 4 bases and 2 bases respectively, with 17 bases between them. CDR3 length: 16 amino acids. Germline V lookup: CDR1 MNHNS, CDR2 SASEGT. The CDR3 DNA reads TGTGCCAGCAGTGTACTAGCAGTGAGAGGACAAGAGACCCAGTACTTC. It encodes CASSVLAVRGQETQYF.

The CDR3 reads CASSPGTARGNTIYF. CDR3 DNA: TGTGCCAGCAGTCCTGGGACAGCCCGGGGAAACACCATATATTTT. The gene calls are TRBV27 and TRBJ1-3; 7 positions agree with TRBD1. The junction had 8 bases not matched to a gene; V was cut back by 5 bases and J by 4 bases. This CDR3 is 15 amino acids long. The V gene's germline CDR1 is MNHEY and CDR2 SMNVEV (reference sequence).

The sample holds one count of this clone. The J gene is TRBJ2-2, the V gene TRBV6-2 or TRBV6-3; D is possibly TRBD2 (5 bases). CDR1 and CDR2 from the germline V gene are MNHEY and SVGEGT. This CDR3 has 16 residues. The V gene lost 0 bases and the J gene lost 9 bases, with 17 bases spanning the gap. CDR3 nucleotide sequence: TGTGCCAGCAGTTACTCGAGGGCTCGCCAGAACCGGGAGCTGTTTTTT. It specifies CASSYSRARQNRELFF.

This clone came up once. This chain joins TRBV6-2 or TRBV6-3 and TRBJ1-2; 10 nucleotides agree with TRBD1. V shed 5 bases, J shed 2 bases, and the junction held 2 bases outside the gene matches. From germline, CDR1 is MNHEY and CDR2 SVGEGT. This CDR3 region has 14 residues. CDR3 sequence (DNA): TGTGCCAGCAGTAGGGACAGGGGAAACTATGGCTACACCTTC. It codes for CASSRDRGNYGYTF.

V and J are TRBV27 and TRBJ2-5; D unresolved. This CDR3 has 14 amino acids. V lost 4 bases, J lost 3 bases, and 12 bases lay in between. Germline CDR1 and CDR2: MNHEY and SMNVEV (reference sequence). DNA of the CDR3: TGTGCCAGCAGTTATACGGCGGAGAAAGAGACCCAGTACTTC. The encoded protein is CASSYTAEKETQYF.

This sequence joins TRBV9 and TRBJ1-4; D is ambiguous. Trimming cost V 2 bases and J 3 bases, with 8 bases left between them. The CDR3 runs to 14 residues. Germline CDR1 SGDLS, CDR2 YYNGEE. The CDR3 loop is CASSVTGANEKLFF. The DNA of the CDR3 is TGTGCCAGCAGCGTGACCGGGGCTAATGAAAAACTGTTTTTT.

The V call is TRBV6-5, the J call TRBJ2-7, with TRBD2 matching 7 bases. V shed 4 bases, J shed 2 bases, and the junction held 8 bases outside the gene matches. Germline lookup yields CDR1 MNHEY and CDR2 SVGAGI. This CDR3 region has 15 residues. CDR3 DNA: TGTGCCAGCAGTTCACTAGCGTCAAATGCCTACGAGCAGTACTTC. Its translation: CASSSLASNAYEQYF.

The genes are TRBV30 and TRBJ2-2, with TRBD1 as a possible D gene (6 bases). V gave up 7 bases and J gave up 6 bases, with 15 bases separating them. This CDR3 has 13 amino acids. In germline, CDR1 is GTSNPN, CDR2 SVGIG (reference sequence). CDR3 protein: CASPQGLAGELFF. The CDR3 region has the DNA TGTGCCTCCCCACAGGGATTGGCCGGGGAGCTGTTTTTT.

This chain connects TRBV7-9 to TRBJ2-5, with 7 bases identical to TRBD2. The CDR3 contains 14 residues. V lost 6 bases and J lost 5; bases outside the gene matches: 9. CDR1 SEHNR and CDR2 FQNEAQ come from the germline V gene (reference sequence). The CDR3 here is CASSQAERGETQYF. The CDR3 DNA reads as TGTGCCAGCAGTCAGGCGGAGCGGGGCGAGACCCAGTACTTC.

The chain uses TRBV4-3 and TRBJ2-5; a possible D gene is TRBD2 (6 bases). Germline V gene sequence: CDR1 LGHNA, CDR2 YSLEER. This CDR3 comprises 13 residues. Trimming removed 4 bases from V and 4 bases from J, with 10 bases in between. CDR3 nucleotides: TGCGCCAGCAGCCGGGGGACTTTAGAGACCCAGTACTTC. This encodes CASSRGTLETQYF.

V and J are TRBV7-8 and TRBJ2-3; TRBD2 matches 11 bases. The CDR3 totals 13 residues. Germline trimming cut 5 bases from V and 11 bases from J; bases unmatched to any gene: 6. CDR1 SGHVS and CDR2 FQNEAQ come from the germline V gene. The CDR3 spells CASSPGTSGMQYF. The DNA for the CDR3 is TGTGCCAGCAGCCCGGGGACTAGCGGAATGCAGTATTTT.

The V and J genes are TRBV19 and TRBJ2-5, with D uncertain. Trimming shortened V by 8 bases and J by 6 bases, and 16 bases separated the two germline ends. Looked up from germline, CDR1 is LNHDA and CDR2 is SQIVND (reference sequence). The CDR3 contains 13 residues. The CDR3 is CASSSPGSKTQYF. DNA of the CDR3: TGTGCCAGTTCCTCTCCGGGTAGTAAGACCCAGTACTTC.

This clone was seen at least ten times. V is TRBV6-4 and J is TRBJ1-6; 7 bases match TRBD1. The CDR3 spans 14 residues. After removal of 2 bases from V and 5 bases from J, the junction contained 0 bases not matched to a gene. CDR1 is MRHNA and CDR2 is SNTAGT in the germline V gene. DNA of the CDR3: TGTGCCAGCAGTGACGGGACAGATAATTCACCCCTCCACTTT. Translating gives CASSDGTDNSPLHF.

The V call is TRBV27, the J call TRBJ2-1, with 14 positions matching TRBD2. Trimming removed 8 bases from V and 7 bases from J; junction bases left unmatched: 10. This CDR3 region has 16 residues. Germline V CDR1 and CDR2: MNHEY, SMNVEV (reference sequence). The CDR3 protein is CASLSSGTSGRNEQFF. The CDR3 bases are TGTGCCAGCCTTTCCTCGGGGACTAGCGGGAGAAATGAGCAGTTCTTC.

The CDR3 loop reads CASTRGRQNNEKLFF. CDR3 bases: TGTGCCAGCACTCGTGGTAGACAGAATAATGAAAAACTGTTTTTT. This chain links TRBV6-6 with TRBJ1-4, with TRBD1 as a possible D gene (5 bases). CDR1 and CDR2 from the germline V gene are MNHNY and SVGAGI (reference sequence). This CDR3 spans 15 amino acids. V was cut by 7 bases and J by 4 bases, with 16 bases left in between.

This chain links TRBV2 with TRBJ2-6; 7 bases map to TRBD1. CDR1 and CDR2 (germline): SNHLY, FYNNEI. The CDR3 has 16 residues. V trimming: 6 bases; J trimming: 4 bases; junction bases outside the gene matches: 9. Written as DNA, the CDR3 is TGTGCCAGCAGCTGGACAGGCGGGTCCGGGGCCAACGTCCTGACTTTC. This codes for CASSWTGGSGANVLTF.

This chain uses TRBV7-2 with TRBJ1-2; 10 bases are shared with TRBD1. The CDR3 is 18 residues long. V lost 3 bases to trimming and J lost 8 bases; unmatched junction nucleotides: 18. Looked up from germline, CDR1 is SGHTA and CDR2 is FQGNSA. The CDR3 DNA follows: TGTGCCAGCAGCTTGCAGGGTGGGGACAGGGGAGAGATAGGCGGCTACACCTTC. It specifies CASSLQGGDRGEIGGYTF.

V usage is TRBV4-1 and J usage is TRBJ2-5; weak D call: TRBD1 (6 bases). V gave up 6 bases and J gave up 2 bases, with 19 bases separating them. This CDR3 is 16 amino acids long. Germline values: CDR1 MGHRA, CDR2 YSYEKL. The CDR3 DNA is TGCGCCAGCAGGCCAAGAGCTCAGGGGCGGCAAGAGACCCAGTACTTC. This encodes CASRPRAQGRQETQYF.